This TCR beta chain is drawn from a study of beta chain bispecific antibodies for T cell cancers. Whole-study context: TRBV sequencing of surviving healthy T cells measured each family's depletion. General study points: Normal T cells contributed less of the targeted TRBV signal than the leukemia cells did. After anti-TRBV12 rather than anti-CD19 exposure, TRBV12-3 made up about 99% less of total TRBV signal.

A word on this clonotype: Its antigen is still unknown.

From the 5' RACE reads, TCRdb called clonotypes with MiXCR, one entry per CDR3 protein. The sample has about 20,000 distinct CDR3 sequences, approximately 2% seen once; the top ten hold over 5%. Blood mononuclear cells were expanded for 3 days using either OKT3 anti-CD3 antibody or CD3/CD28 beads. Anti-TRBV12 bispecific coculture of Jurkat cells with normal T cells. Cocultures held around 5 x 10^4 normal T cells, around 5 x 10^4 targets, and bispecific antibody. From germline, CDR1 is PRHDT and CDR2 FYEKMQ (reference sequence). This CDR3 comprises 16 residues. With 3 bases removed from V and 3 bases from J, the gap between germline ends came to 15 bases.

This receptor was identified in a human donor in good health. Some clones in this sample may be carry-over from other donors' samples. Sequenced material: healthy donor T cells cultured with leukemia cells, taken from a culture containing a bispecific antibody targeting TCR Vbeta12. The genes are TRBV13 and TRBJ2-4; D unresolved. DNA for the CDR3: TGTGCCAGCAGCTTTGGGCCGATGGAGAACAAAAACATTCAGTACTTC. Translation gives CASSFGPMENKNIQYF.